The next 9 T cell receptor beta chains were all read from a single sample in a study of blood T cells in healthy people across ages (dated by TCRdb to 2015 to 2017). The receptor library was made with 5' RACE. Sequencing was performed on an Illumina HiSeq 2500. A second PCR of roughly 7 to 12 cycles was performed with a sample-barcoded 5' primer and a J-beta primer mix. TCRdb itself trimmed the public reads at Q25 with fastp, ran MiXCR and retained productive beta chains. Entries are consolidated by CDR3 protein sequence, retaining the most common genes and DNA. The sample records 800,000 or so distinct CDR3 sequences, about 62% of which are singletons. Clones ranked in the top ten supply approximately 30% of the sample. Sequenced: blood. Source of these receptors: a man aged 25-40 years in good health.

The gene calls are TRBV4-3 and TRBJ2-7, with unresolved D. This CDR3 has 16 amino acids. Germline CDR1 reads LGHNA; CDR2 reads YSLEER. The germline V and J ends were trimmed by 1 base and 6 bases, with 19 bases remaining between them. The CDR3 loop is CASSQVYPGPWGEQYF. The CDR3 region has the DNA TGCGCCAGCAGCCAAGTCTATCCGGGCCCCTGGGGCGAGCAGTACTTC.

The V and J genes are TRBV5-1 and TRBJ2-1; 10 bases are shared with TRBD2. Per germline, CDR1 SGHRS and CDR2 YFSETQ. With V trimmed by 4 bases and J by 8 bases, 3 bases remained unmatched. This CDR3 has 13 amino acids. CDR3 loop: CASSPLAGDEQFF. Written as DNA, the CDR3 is TGCGCCAGCAGCCCCCTAGCGGGGGATGAGCAGTTCTTC. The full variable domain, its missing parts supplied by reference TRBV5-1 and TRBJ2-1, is KAGVTQTPRYLIKTRGQQVTLSCSPISGHRSVSWYQQTPGQGLQFLFEYFSETQRNKGNFPGRFSGRQFSNSRSEMNVSTLELGDSALYLCASSPLAGDEQFFGPGTRLTVL.

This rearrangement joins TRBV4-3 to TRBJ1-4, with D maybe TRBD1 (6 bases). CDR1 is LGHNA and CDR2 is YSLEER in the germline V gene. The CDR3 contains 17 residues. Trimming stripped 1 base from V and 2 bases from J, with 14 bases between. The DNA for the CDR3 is TGCGCCAGCAGCCAAGGACAAACTACAGGGACTAATGAAAAACTGTTTTTT. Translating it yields CASSQGQTTGTNEKLFF.

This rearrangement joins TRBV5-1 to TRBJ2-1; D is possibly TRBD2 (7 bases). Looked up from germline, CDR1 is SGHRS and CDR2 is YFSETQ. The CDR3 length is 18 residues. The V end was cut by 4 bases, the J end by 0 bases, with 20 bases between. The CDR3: CASSPLSGGLSSYNEQFF. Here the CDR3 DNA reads TGCGCCAGCAGCCCTTTGTCCGGGGGGCTAAGCTCCTACAATGAGCAGTTCTTC. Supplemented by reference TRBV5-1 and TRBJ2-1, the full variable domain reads KAGVTQTPRYLIKTRGQQVTLSCSPISGHRSVSWYQQTPGQGLQFLFEYFSETQRNKGNFPGRFSGRQFSNSRSEMNVSTLELGDSALYLCASSPLSGGLSSYNEQFFGPGTRLTVL.

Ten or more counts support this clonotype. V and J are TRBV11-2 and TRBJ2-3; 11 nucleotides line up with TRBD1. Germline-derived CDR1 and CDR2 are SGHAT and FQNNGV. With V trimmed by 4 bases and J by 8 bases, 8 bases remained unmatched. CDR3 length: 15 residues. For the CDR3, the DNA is TGTGCCAGCAGCTCAAGGACAGGGGGCTATGTTACGCAGTATTTT. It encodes CASSSRTGGYVTQYF.

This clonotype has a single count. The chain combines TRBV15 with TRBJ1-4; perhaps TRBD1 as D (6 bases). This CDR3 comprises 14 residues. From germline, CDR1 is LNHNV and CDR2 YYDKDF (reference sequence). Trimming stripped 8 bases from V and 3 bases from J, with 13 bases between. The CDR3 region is CATGPRGSNEKLFF. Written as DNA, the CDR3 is TGTGCCACCGGGCCCAGGGGTTCTAATGAAAAACTGTTTTTT.

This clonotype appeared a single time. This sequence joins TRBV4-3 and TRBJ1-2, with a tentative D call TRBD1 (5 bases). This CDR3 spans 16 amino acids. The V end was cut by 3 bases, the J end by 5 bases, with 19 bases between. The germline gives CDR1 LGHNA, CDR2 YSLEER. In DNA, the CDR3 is TGCGCCAGCAGCCACATCGGGACTAGGGGAGGGTATGGCTACACCTTC. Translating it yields CASSHIGTRGGYGYTF.

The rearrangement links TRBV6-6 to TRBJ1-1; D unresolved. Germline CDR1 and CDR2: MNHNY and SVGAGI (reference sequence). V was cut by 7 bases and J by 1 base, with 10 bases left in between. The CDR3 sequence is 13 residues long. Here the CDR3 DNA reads TGTGCCAGCAAGCGACGGGGGAACACTGAAGCTTTCTTT. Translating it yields CASKRRGNTEAFF.

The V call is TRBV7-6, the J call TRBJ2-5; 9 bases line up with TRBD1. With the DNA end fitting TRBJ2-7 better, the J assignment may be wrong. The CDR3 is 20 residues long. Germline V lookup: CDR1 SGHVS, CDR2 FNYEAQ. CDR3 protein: CASSQLGTGMGLAGSYEQYF. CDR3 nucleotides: TGTGCCAGCAGCCAGCTCGGGACAGGGATGGGGCTAGCAGGAAGCTACGAGCAGTACTTC.